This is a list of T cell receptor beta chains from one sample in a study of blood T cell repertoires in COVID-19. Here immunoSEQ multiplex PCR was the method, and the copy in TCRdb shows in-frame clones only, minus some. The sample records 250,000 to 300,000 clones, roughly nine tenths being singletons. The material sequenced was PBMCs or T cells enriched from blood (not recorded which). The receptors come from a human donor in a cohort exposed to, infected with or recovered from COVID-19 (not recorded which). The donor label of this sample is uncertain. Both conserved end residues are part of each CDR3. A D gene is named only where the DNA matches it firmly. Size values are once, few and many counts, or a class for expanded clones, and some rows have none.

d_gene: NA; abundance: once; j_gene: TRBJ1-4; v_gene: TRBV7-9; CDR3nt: TGTGCCAGCGCCGGGGAACGGGGTGAAAAACTGTTTTTT; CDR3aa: CASAGERGEKLFF
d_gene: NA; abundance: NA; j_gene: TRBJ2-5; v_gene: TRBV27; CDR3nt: TGTGCCAGCAGTTTCCTCATGGGAGCAGAGACCCAGTACTTC; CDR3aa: CASSFLMGAETQYF
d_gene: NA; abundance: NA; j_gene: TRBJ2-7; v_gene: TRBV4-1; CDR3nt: TGCGCCAGCAGCCAAATAGCGGCCTACGAGCAGTACTTC; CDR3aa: CASSQIAAYEQYF
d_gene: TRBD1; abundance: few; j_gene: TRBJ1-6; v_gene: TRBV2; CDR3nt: TGTGCCAGCAGTGCCCAGGGGGCGGACAATTCACCCCTCCACTTT; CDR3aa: CASSAQGADNSPLHF
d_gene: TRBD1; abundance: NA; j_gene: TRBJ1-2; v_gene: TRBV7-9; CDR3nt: TGTGCCAGCAGCTTAGCAGGGCAGGGGGCGCAAGGCTACACCTTC; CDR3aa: CASSLAGQGAQGYTF
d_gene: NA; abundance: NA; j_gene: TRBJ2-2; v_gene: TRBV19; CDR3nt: TGTGCCAGTAGTATATCCCTTACAGGGCTCCAAACGAACACCGGGGAGCTGTTTTTT; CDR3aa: CASSISLTGLQTNTGELFF
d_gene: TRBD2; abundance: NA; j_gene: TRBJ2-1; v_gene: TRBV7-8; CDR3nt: TGTGCCAGCGGGACTAGCGGGGGGCTCTGGTACAATGAGCAGTTCTTC; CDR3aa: CASGTSGGLWYNEQFF
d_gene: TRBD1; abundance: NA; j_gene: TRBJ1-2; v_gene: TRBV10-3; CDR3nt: TGTGCCATCGAGCCGGGACAGGGGGAAGGCTACACCTTC; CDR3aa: CAIEPGQGEGYTF
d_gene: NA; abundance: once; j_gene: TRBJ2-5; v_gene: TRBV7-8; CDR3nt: TGTGCCAGCAGCTTCGTGAGGAGAGATAGTACAGAGACCCAGTACTTC; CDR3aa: CASSFVRRDSTETQYF
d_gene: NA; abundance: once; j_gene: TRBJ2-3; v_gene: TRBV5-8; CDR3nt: TGTGCCAGCCTTCCCCGGGGTGGAGATACGCAGTATTTT; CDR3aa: CASLPRGGDTQYF
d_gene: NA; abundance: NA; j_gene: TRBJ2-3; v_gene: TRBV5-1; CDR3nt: TGCGCCAGCAGCTTGGGACACGGCACAGATACGCAGTATTTT; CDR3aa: CASSLGHGTDTQYF
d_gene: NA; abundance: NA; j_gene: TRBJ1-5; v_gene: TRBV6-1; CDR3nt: TGTGCCAGCAGTGAAGCCGGAGGGGCCCAGCCCCAGCATTTT; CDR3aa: CASSEAGGAQPQHF
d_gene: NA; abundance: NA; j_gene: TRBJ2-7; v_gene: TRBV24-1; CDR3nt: TGTGCCACCAGTGATTCCTCCTCTTGGCCAGCCTACGAGCAGTACTTC; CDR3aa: CATSDSSSWPAYEQYF
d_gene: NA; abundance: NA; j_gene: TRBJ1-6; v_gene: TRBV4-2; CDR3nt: TGTGCCAGCAGCCAAGCAGGGATGGAAGGATCACCCCTCCACTTT; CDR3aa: CASSQAGMEGSPLHF
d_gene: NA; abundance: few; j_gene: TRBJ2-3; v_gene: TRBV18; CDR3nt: TGTGCCAGCTCACCACCGGGGTTAAGGGGGGATACGCAGTATTTT; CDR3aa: CASSPPGLRGDTQYF
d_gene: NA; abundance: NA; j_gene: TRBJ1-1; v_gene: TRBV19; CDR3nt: TGTGCCAGTACGGGGGGGAACAGAGCTTACACTGAAGCTTTCTTT; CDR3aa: CASTGGNRAYTEAFF
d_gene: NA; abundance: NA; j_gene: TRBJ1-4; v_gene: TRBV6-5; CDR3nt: TGTGCCAGCAGTCAGAATGAAAAACTGTTTTTT; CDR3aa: CASSQNEKLFF
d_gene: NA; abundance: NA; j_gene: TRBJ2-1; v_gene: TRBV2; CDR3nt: TGTGCCAGCATGTACAGGGCCGTAGTGTTCTTC; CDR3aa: CASMYRAVVFF
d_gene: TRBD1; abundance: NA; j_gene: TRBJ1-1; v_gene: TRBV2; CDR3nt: TGTGCCAGCAGTGAGAGGACAGGCCGAGTGATAGCTTTCTTT; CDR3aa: CASSERTGRVIAFF
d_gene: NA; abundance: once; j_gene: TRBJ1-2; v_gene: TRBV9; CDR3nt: TGTGCCAGCAGTGGAGGGGGGGCGGCACTCTATGGCTACACCTTC; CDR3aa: CASSGGGAALYGYTF
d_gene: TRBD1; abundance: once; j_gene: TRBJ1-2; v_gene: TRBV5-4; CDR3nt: TGTGCCAACGGCAAACCAACAGGGGGAGATGGCTACACCTTC; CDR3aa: CANGKPTGGDGYTF
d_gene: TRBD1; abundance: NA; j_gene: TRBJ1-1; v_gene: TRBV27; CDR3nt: TGTGCCAGCAGCCTCCGCGCAGGGGGGAACACTGAAGCTTTCTTT; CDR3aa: CASSLRAGGNTEAFF
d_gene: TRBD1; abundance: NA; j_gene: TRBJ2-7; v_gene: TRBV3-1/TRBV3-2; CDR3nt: TGTGCCAGCAGCCGTGGGACAGTCTACGAGCAGTACTTC; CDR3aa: CASSRGTVYEQYF
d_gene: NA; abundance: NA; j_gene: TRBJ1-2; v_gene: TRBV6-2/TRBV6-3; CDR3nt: TGTGCCAGCAGTCCAGCTAACTATGGCTACACCTTC; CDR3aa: CASSPANYGYTF
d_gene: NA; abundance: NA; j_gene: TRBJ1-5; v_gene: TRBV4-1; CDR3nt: TGCGCCAGCAGCCAATACAGTAGCAATCAGCCCCAGCATTTT; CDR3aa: CASSQYSSNQPQHF
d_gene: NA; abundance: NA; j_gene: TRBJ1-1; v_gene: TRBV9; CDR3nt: TGTGCCAGCAGCGCCCAAGACCCCGGAGGGGCTTTCTTT; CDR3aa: CASSAQDPGGAFF
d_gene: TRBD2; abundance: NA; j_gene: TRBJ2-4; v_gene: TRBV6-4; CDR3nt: TGTGCCAGCAGTGGAGAGTGGACTAGCATGGGGGAGGTGAACATTCAGTACTTC; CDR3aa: CASSGEWTSMGEVNIQYF
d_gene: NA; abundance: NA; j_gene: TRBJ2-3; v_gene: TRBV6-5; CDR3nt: TGTGCCAGCAGTCCGCGGGACCTCACAGATACGCAGTATTTT; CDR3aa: CASSPRDLTDTQYF
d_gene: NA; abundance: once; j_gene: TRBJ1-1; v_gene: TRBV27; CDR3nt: TGTGCCAGCAGTTTAGGATCCGGGGGGACTGAAGCTTTCTTT; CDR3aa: CASSLGSGGTEAFF
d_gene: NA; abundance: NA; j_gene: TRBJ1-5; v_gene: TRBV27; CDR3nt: TGTGCCAGCAGTTTAGGGTGGGAGAATCAGCCCCAGCATTTT; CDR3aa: CASSLGWENQPQHF
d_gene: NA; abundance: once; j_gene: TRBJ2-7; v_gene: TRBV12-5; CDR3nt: TGTGCTAGTGGTTTGACCCTTCGACAGCTTAGCTCCTACGAGCAGTACTTC; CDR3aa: CASGLTLRQLSSYEQYF
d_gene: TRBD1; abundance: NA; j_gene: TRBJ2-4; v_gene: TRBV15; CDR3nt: TGTGCCACCAGCAGAGAGGGCAGGGGGCCTGGCAAAAACATTCAGTACTTC; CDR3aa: CATSREGRGPGKNIQYF
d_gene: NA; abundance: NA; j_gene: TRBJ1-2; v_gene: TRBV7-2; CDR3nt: TGTGCCAGCAGCTTAAAAGCAGGGCAGTATGGCTACACCTTC; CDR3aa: CASSLKAGQYGYTF
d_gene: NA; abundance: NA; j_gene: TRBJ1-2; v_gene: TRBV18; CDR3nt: TGTGCCAGCTCACCACCGGGGGGAGACTATGGCTACACCTTC; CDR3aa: CASSPPGGDYGYTF
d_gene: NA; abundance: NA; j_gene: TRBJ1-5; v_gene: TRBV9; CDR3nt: TGTGCCAGCAGTAGCAGGGAAGGGCAGCCCCAGCATTTT; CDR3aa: CASSSREGQPQHF
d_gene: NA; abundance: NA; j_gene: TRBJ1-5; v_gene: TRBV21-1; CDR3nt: TGTGCCAGCTGTCGGGACAGCCCATATCAGCCCCAGCATTTT; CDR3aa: CASCRDSPYQPQHF
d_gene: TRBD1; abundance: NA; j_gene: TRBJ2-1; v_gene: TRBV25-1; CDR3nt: TGTGCCAGCAGTTCCGGGACAGGGAGAAACAATGAGCAGTTCTTC; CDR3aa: CASSSGTGRNNEQFF
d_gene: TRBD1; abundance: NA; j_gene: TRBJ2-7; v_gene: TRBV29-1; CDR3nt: TGCAGCGTCCTACTATACAGGGGCCTAACCTACGAGCAGTACTTC; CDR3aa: CSVLLYRGLTYEQYF
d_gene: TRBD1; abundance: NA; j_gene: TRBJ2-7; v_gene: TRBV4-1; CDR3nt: TGCGCCAGCAGCCACCGACAGGGGGTCTACGAGCAGTACTTC; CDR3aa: CASSHRQGVYEQYF
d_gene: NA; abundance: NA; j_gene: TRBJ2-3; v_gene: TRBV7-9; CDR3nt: TGTGCCAGCAGCTTAGAGGGGCCAGATACGCAGTATTTT; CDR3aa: CASSLEGPDTQYF
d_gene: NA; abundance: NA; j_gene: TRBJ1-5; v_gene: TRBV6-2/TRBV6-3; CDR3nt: TGTGCCAGCAGTTACAGTTCCGGGGGGCCCCAGCCCCAGCATTTT; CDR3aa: CASSYSSGGPQPQHF
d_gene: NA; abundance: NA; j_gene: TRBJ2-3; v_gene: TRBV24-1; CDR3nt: TGTGCCACCAGTGATTTCGAGACAGATACGCAGTATTTT; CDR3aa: CATSDFETDTQYF
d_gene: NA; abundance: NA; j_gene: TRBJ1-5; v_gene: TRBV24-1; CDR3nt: TGTGCCACCAGTGGGGCCCAAATTAGCAATCAGCCCCAGCATTTT; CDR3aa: CATSGAQISNQPQHF
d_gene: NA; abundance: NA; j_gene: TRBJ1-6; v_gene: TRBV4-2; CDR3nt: TGTGCCAGCAGCCAAGATCGTGCGACAGTGAATTCACCCCTCCACTTT; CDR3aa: CASSQDRATVNSPLHF
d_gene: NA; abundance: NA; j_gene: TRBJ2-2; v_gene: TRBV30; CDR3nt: TGTGCCTGGAGTGGGCAGGGCCATGACACCGGGGAGCTGTTTTTT; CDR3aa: CAWSGQGHDTGELFF
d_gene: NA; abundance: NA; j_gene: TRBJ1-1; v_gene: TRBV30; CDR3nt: TGTGCCTGGAGTTTCTCCCCGGGACACCATGAAGCTTTCTTT; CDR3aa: CAWSFSPGHHEAFF
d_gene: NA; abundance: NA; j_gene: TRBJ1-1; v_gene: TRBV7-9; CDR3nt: TGTGCCAGCAGCACCACCGGGACTCCGTCCCACGGCAACACTGAAGCTTTCTTT; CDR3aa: CASSTTGTPSHGNTEAFF
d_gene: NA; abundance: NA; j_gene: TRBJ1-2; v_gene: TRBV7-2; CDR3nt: TGTGCCAGCAGCCAATACCCCCAGGGCTATGGCTACACCTTC; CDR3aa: CASSQYPQGYGYTF
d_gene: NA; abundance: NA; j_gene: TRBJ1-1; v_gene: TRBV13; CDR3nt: TGTGCCAGCAGCCCCCGAGGAGCGGCCGAAGCTTTCTTT; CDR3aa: CASSPRGAAEAFF
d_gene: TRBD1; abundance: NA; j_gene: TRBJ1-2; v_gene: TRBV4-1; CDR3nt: TGCGCCAGCAGCCAAGTATCCGACAGGGCGGGCTACACCTTC; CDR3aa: CASSQVSDRAGYTF
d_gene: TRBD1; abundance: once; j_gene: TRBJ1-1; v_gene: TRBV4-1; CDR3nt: TGCGCCAGCAGCCAAGTTACAGGGGCGAGGAACACTGAAGCTTTCTTT; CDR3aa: CASSQVTGARNTEAFF